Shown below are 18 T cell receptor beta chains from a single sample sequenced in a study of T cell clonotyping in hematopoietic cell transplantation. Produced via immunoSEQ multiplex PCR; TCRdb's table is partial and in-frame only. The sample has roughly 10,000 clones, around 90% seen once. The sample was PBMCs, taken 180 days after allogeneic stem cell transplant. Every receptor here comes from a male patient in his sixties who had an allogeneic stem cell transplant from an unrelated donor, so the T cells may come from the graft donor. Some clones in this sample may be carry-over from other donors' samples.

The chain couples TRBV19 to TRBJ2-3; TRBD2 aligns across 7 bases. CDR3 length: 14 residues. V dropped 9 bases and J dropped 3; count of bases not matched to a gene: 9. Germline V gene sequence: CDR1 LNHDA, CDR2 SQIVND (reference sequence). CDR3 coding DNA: TGTGCCAGCCGGGACCCGGGAGGAACAGATACGCAGTATTTT. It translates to CASRDPGGTDTQYF. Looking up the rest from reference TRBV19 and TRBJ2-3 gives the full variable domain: DGGITQSPKYLFRKEGQNVTLSCEQNLNHDAMYWYRQDPGQGLRLIYYSQIVNDFQKGDIAEGYSVSREKKESFPLTVTSAQKNPTAFYLCASRDPGGTDTQYFGPGTRLTVL.

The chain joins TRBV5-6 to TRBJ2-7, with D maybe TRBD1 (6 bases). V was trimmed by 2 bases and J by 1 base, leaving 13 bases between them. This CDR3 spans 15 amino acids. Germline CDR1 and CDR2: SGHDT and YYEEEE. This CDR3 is CASSFLQGQSYEQYF. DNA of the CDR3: TGTGCCAGCAGCTTTTTACAGGGCCAATCCTACGAGCAGTACTTC.

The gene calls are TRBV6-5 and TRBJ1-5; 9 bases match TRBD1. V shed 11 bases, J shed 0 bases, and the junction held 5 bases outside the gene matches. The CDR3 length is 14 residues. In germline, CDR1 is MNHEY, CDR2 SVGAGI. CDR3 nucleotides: TGTGCCGCTGGGACAGGGTATAGCAATCAGCCCCAGCATTTT. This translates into CAAGTGYSNQPQHF.

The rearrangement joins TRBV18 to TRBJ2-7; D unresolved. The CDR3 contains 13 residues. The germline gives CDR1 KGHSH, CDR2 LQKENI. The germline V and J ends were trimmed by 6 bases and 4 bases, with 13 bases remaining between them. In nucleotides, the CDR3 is TGTGCCAGCTCCCGAGAAGTTAATTACGAGCAGTACTTC. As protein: CASSREVNYEQYF.

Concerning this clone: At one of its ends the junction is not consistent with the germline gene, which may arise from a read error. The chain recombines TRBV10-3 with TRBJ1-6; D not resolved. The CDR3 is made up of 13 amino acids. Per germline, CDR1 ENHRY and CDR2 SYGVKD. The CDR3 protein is CASSFLLNSPLHF. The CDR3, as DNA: TGTGCCAGCAGTTTCTTACTGAATTCACCCCTCCACTTT.

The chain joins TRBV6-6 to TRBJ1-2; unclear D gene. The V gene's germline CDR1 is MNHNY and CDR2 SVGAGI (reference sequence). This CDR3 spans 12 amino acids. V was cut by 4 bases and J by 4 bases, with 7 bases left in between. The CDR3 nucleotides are TGTGCCAGCAGTTTGGGCAGCTATGGCTACACCTTC. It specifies CASSLGSYGYTF.

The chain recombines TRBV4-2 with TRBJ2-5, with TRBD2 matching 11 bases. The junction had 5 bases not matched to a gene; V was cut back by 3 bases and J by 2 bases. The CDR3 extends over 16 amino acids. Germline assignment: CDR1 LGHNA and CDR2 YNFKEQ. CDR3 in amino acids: CASSQGTSGGQETQYF. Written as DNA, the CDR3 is TGTGCCAGCAGCCAGGGTACTAGCGGGGGACAAGAGACCCAGTACTTC.

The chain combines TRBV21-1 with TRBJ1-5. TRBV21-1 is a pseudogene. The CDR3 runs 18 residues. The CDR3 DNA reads TGTGCCAGCAGCAAAGTTAGCGACTCACATGATAGCAATCAGCCCCAGCATTTT. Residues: CASSKVSDSHDSNQPQHF.

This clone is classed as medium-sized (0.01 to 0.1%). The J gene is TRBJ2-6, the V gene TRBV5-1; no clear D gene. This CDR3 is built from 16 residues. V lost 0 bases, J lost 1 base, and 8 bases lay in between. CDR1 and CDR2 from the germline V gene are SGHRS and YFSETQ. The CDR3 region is CASSLEFDSGANVLTF. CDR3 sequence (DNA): TGCGCCAGCAGCTTGGAGTTTGATTCTGGGGCCAACGTCCTGACTTTC.

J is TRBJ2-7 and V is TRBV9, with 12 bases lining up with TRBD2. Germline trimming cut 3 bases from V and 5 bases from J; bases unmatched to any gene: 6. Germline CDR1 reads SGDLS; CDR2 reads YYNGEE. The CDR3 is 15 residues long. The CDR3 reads CASSAELAGGDEQYF. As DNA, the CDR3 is TGTGCCAGCAGCGCCGAACTAGCGGGGGGCGACGAGCAGTACTTC. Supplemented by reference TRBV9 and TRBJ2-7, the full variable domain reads DSGVTQTPKHLITATGQRVTLRCSPRSGDLSVYWYQQSLDQGLQFLIQYYNGEERAKGNILERFSAQQFPDLHSELNLSSLELGDSALYFCASSAELAGGDEQYFGPGTRLTVT.

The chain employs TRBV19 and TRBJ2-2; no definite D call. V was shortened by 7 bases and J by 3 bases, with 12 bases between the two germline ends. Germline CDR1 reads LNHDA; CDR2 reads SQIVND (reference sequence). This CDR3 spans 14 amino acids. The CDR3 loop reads CASKPYHDTGELFF. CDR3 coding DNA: TGTGCCAGTAAGCCCTACCACGACACCGGGGAGCTGTTTTTT.

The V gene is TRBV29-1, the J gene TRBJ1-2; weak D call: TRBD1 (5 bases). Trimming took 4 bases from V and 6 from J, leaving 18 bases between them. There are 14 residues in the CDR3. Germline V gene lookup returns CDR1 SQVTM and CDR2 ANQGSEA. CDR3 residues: CSVGVSGTLHGYTF. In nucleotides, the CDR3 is TGCAGCGTTGGGGTTTCTGGGACGCTCCATGGCTACACCTTC.

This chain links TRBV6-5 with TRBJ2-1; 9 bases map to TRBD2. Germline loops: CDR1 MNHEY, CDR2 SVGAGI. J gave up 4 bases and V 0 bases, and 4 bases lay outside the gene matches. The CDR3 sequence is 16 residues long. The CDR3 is CASSYSGGRGYNEQFF. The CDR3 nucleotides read TGTGCCAGCAGTTACTCTGGCGGGAGGGGGTACAATGAGCAGTTCTTC.

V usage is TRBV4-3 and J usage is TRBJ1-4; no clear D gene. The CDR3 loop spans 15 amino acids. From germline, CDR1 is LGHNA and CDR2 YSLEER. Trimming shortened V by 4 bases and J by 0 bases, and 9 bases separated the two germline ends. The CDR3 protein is CASSLSKATNEKLFF. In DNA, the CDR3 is TGCGCCAGCAGCCTAAGTAAAGCAACTAATGAAAAACTGTTTTTT.

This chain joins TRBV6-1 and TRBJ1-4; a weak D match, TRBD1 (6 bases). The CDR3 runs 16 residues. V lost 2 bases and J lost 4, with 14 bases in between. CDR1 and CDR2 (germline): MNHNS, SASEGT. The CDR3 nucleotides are TGTGCCAGCAGTGAACTCGGTGGACAGATTAATGAAAAACTGTTTTTT. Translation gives CASSELGGQINEKLFF.

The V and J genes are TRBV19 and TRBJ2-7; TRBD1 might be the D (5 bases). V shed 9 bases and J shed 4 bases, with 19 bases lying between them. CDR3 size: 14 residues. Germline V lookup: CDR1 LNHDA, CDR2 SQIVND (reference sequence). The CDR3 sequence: CASSSEFRAYEQYF. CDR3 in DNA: TGTGCCAGCAGCTCGGAATTCAGGGCTTACGAGCAGTACTTC.

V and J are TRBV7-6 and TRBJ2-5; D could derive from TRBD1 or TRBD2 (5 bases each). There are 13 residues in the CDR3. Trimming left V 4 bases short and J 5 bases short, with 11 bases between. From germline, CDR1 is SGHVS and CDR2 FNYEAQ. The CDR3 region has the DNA TGTGCCAGCAGCTACCGGGACCCGGAGACCCAGTACTTC. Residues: CASSYRDPETQYF.

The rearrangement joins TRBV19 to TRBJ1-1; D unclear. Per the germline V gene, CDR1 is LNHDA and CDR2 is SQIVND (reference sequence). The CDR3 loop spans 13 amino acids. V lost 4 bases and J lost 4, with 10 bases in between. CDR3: CASSTGLSTEAFF. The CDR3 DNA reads TGTGCCAGTAGTACGGGTTTAAGCACTGAAGCTTTCTTT.